Listed below are T cell receptor beta chains from one sample, sequenced in a study of breast tumors, draining lymph nodes, adjacent tissues. TCRdb reprocessed the multiplex PCR reads via MiXCR and lists one record per CDR3 protein. The sample has some 150,000 distinct CDR3 sequences, approximately 20% seen once. The specimen was axillary lymph node tissue. These receptor sequences come from a female donor with breast cancer. Some clones in this sample may be carry-over from other donors' samples. The CDR3 runs from the conserved cysteine through the conserved F or W. D genes are given only for firm matches. Clone size is shown for a subset of rows, as once, few, many or a class of expanded clone.

>TRBD1|TRBV5-1|TRBJ2-7|many
CASSNRQGSYEQYF
TGCGCCAGCAGCAACAGACAGGGTTCGTACGAGCAGTACTTC
>TRBD2|TRBV7-9|TRBJ2-7|many
CASSPTSGRYEQYF
TGTGCCAGCAGCCCGACTAGCGGACGCTACGAGCAGTACTTC
>-|TRBV3-2|TRBJ2-1|-
CASSRETSGRPICSYNEQFF
TGTGCCAGCAGCCGAGAAACTAGCGGGAGGCCAATTTGCTCCTACAATGAGCAGTTCTTC
>TRBD2|TRBV11-2|TRBJ2-3|-
CASSLRTSGSTDTQCF
TGTGCCAGCAGCCTGAGGACTAGCGGGAGCACAGATACGCAGTGTTTT
>-|TRBV19|TRBJ2-2|many
CARLLGVNTGELFF
TGTGCCAGACTTCTGGGGGTCAACACCGGGGAGCTGTTTTTT
>-|TRBV5-1|TRBJ1-3|many
CASSWGDVSGNTIYF
TGCGCCAGCAGCTGGGGGGACGTCTCTGGAAACACCATATATTTT
>TRBD1|TRBV6-5|TRBJ2-7|many
CASSYHGQGTYEQYF
TGTGCCAGCAGTTACCATGGACAGGGCACCTACGAGCAGTACTTC
>TRBD1|TRBV19|TRBJ1-2|many
CASTETGPINGYTF
TGTGCCAGTACCGAGACAGGGCCGATAAATGGCTACACCTTC
>-|TRBV19|TRBJ2-7|many
CASSKTGSDSYEQYF
TGTGCCAGTAGTAAAACAGGTTCTGACTCCTACGAGCAGTACTTC
>-|TRBV6-1|TRBJ1-2|many
CASKGGGNYGYTF
TGTGCCAGCAAGGGAGGGGGGAACTATGGCTACACCTTC
>TRBD2|TRBV28|TRBJ2-7|many
CASSWASGSSLFGEQYF
TGTGCCAGCAGTTGGGCTAGCGGGAGTAGCTTGTTTGGCGAGCAGTACTTC
>TRBD2|TRBV3-1|TRBJ2-2|-
CASSVRTSGSSGELFF
TGTGCCAGCAGCGTCCGGACTAGCGGGAGTTCCGGGGAGCTGTTTTTT
>TRBD2|TRBV7-8|TRBJ2-1|many
CASSLMPSGASYNEQFF
TGTGCCAGCAGCTTAATGCCTAGCGGGGCTTCCTACAATGAGCAGTTCTTC
>-|TRBV2|TRBJ2-7|many
CASSELAYEQYF
TGTGCCAGCAGTGAACTGGCTTACGAGCAGTACTTC
>-|TRBV30|TRBJ2-1|many
CAWSEERKSNEQFF
TGTGCCTGGAGTGAGGAGCGGAAAAGCAATGAGCAGTTCTTC
>TRBD2|TRBV28|TRBJ2-7|few
CASSSTSGTYEQYF
TGTGCCAGCAGTTCGACTAGCGGGACCTACGAGCAGTACTTC
>-|TRBV2|TRBJ1-3|many
CASSRDIGSSGNTIYF
TGTGCCAGCAGTAGGGACATCGGAAGCTCTGGAAACACCATATATTTT
>TRBD2|TRBV5-1|TRBJ2-7|many
CASSSLGTSSEQYF
TGCGCCAGCAGCTCTCTCGGGACTAGCTCCGAGCAGTACTTC
>TRBD1|TRBV20-1|TRBJ1-2|many
CSATQGGGYTF
TGCAGTGCTACCCAGGGGGGAGGCTACACCTTC
>-|TRBV7-9|TRBJ2-7|many
CASSLRPGFEQYF
TGTGCCAGCAGTTTACGACCGGGGTTCGAGCAGTACTTC
>-|TRBV5-5|TRBJ1-4|many
CASGRQPTNEKLFF
TGTGCCAGCGGGAGACAGCCAACTAATGAAAAACTGTTTTTT
>TRBD2|TRBV7-3|TRBJ2-2|many
CASSLAGVIPGELFF
TGTGCCAGCAGCTTAGCGGGAGTTATCCCCGGGGAGCTGTTTTTT
>TRBD1|TRBV20-1|TRBJ2-5|many
CSADRGETQYF
TGCAGTGCTGACAGGGGGGAGACCCAGTACTTC
>TRBD1|TRBV25-1|TRBJ1-2|many
CASSEGTGRNYGYTF
TGTGCCAGCAGTGAAGGGACAGGGCGGAACTATGGCTACACCTTC
>-|TRBV20-1|TRBJ2-3|many
CSATTSSTDTQYF
TGCAGTGCTACCACATCTAGCACAGATACGCAGTATTTT
>TRBD2|TRBV7-2|TRBJ2-7|many
CASSSARTSGSYEQYF
TGTGCCAGCAGCAGTGCGAGGACTAGCGGCTCCTACGAGCAGTACTTC
>-|TRBV20-1|TRBJ2-7|many
CSAINPHSSKTYEQYF
TGCAGTGCCATTAACCCTCATAGCTCCAAGACCTACGAGCAGTACTTC
>-|TRBV11-3|TRBJ1-4|few
CASSFTLRRDGEKLFF
TGTGCCAGCAGCTTTACCTTACGCCGGGACGGAGAAAAACTGTTTTTT
>-|TRBV4-3|TRBJ1-5|many
CASSQDGRSNQPQHF
TGCGCCAGCAGCCAAGACGGGAGAAGCAATCAGCCCCAGCATTTT
>-|TRBV9|TRBJ2-6|-
CASSLRDGIISGANVLTF
TGTGCCAGCAGCCTCCGGGACGGCATTATCTCTGGGGCCAACGTCCTGACTTTC
>TRBD1|TRBV27|TRBJ2-2|-
CASGGTGGTGELFF
TGTGCCAGCGGGGGGACAGGGGGCACCGGGGAGCTGTTTTTT
>TRBD2|TRBV13|TRBJ2-7|-
CASSRGTSGSPYEQYF
TGTGCCAGCAGCCGCGGCACTAGCGGGAGCCCCTACGAGCAGTACTTC
>TRBD1|TRBV6-2/TRBV6-3|TRBJ2-5|-
CASRMTGGGEETQYF
TGTGCCAGCAGAATGACAGGGGGCGGAGAAGAGACCCAGTACTTC
>TRBD2|TRBV5-6|TRBJ2-5|many
CASSLQLAGGGETQYF
TGTGCCAGCAGCTTACAACTAGCGGGTGGGGGGGAGACCCAGTACTTC
>TRBD1|TRBV24-1|TRBJ2-2|many
CATSGPGQGGANTGELFF
TGTGCCACCAGTGGACCGGGACAGGGAGGGGCGAACACCGGGGAGCTGTTTTTT
>-|TRBV5-1|TRBJ1-6|many
CASSLGLGGYDSPLHF
TGCGCCAGCAGCTTGGGACTGGGAGGGTACGATTCACCCCTCCACTTT
>TRBD2|TRBV20-1|TRBJ2-7|many
CSALTGLGNYEQYF
TGCAGTGCGCTTACTGGACTAGGGAACTACGAGCAGTACTTC
>TRBD1|TRBV30|TRBJ2-7|many
CAWNLRQGDEQYF
TGTGCCTGGAATCTTAGACAGGGGGACGAGCAGTACTTC
>TRBD1|TRBV24-1|TRBJ2-7|many
CATSDHRGREQYF
TGTGCCACCAGTGATCACAGGGGGCGTGAGCAGTACTTC
>TRBD2|TRBV20-1|TRBJ2-5|many
CSARQGAGGGSLETQYF
TGCAGTGCCCGACAGGGAGCGGGAGGAGGAAGTTTGGAGACCCAGTACTTC
>-|TRBV9|TRBJ1-2|many
CASSPGRGAAGYTF
TGTGCCAGCAGCCCTGGGCGGGGGGCGGCTGGCTACACCTTC
>-|TRBV5-4|TRBJ2-3|many
CASSRRTPSTDTQYF
TGTGCCAGCAGCCGTAGGACTCCTAGCACAGATACGCAGTATTTT
>TRBD1|TRBV20-1|TRBJ2-6|many
CSAATTGTSSGANVLTF
TGCAGTGCTGCGACGACAGGGACAAGCTCTGGGGCCAACGTCCTGACTTTC
>-|TRBV15|TRBJ1-5|many
CATSKTTGISNQPQHF
TGTGCCACCAGTAAAACCACCGGGATTAGCAATCAGCCCCAGCATTTT
>-|TRBV18|TRBJ2-3|few
CASSPTTAPTDTQYF
TGTGCCAGCTCACCAACAACAGCACCCACAGATACGCAGTATTTT
>TRBD2|TRBV7-9|TRBJ2-1|many
CASSGTSGSHEQFF
TGTGCCAGCAGCGGGACTAGCGGGAGTCATGAGCAGTTCTTC
>-|TRBV15|TRBJ2-7|many
CATSKLVLGSYEQYF
TGTGCCACCAGCAAGCTAGTTTTGGGCTCCTACGAGCAGTACTTC
>-|TRBV4-3|TRBJ1-2|many
CASSPGRQTYGYTF
TGCGCCAGCAGCCCCGGCCGGCAGACCTATGGCTACACCTTC
>TRBD2|TRBV2|TRBJ2-3|many
CASSQTGTSGRIDTQYF
TGTGCCAGCAGTCAAACCGGGACTAGCGGGAGGATAGATACGCAGTATTTT
>-|TRBV20-1|TRBJ2-7|many
CSARDPGLSYEQYF
TGCAGTGCTAGAGATCCTGGGCTCTCCTACGAGCAGTACTTC
>-|TRBV7-2|TRBJ1-3|many
CASSRRGSGNTIYF
TGTGCCAGCAGCCGGCGGGGGTCTGGAAACACCATATATTTT
>TRBD1|TRBV28|TRBJ2-3|few
CASSLLGQGAFDTQYF
TGTGCCAGCAGTTTATTGGGACAGGGGGCATTCGATACGCAGTATTTT
>-|TRBV20-1|TRBJ1-6|-
CSAPVPEGTPLHF
TGCAGTGCTCCCGTCCCGGAGGGTACACCCCTCCACTTT